The rows below give T cell receptor beta chains drawn from one sample of a study of response to subunit inactivated influenza vaccine. MiXCR, run by TCRdb on the RT-PCR reads, gives a single entry per CDR3 protein. This repertoire shows 300,000 to 350,000 distinct CDR3 sequences, around 20% found once; its top ten account for approximately 10%. The specimen comprised PBMCs from blood, sampled less than 22 months after vaccination. Receptor source: a man in his fifties or sixties who received an inactivated influenza vaccine. CDR3s leave out the opening cysteine and the closing phenylalanine or tryptophan.

len: 11; v_gene: TRBV20-1; CDR3aa: SASTGGLYEQY
len: 12; v_gene: TRBV3-1; CDR3aa: ASSGTGRNTEAF
len: 14; v_gene: TRBV2; CDR3aa: ASSLRQGATKNIQY
len: 11; v_gene: TRBV20-1; CDR3aa: SASLGVNQPQH
len: 15; v_gene: TRBV24-1; CDR3aa: ATSDFGDGYSYNEQF
len: 12; v_gene: TRBV28; CDR3aa: ASKSGSNTGELF
len: 15; v_gene: TRBV9; CDR3aa: ASSPRQGSFLTDTQY
len: 13; v_gene: TRBV7-9; CDR3aa: ASSRNGGANYGYT
len: 12; v_gene: TRBV15; CDR3aa: ATSRLGPNYGYT
len: 12; v_gene: TRBV3-1; CDR3aa: ASSQAGLNTEAF
len: 15; v_gene: TRBV29-1; CDR3aa: SVEGVDPRGWDNEQF
len: 12; v_gene: TRBV4-3; CDR3aa: ASKSRGDTGELF
len: 11; v_gene: TRBV20-1; CDR3aa: SARGSGGEPQH